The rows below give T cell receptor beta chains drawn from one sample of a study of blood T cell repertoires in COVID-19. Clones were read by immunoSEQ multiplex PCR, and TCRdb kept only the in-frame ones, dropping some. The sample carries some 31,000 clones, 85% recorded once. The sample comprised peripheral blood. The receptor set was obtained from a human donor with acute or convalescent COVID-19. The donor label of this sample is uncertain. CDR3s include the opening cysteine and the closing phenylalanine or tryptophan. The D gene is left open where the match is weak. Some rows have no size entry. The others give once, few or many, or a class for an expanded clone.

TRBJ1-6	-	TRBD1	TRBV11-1	CASSSGGQGRRSPLHF	TGTGCCAGCAGCTCCGGGGGACAGGGTAGGCGGTCACCCCTCCACTTT
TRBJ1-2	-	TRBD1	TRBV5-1	CASSLAYNRGGYTF	TGCGCCAGCAGCTTGGCCTACAACAGGGGTGGCTACACCTTC
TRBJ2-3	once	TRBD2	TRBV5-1	CASSSGASGGADTQYF	TGCGCCAGCAGCTCTGGGGCTAGCGGGGGGGCAGATACGCAGTATTTT
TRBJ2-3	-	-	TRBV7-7	CASSLGGALTDTQYF	TGTGCCAGCAGCTTGGGGGGTGCCCTCACAGATACGCAGTATTTT
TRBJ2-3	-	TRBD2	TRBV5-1	CASSSGTSGGITDTQYF	TGCGCCAGCAGCTCCGGGACTAGCGGGGGCATCACAGATACGCAGTATTTT
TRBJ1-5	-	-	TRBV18	CASSQTGSEPQHF	TGTGCCAGCTCACAAACAGGGTCGGAGCCCCAGCATTTT
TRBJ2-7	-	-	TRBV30	CAWLGGTPNYEQYF	TGTGCCTGGTTGGGCGGGACTCCTAACTACGAGCAGTACTTC
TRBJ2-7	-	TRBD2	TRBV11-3	CASRPTSGIPYEQYF	TGTGCCAGCAGGCCCACTAGCGGGATCCCCTACGAGCAGTACTTC
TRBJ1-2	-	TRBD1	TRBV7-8	CASRPGTGYGYTF	TGTGCCAGCAGACCTGGGACAGGCTATGGCTACACCTTC
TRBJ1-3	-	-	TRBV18	CASSPFDLKQASSGNTIYF	TGTGCCAGCTCACCATTCGATCTAAAACAGGCCAGCTCTGGAAACACCATATATTTT
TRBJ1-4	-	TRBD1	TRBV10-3	CAIRAGGGQEKLFF	TGTGCCATCAGGGCAGGGGGAGGCCAGGAAAAACTGTTTTTT
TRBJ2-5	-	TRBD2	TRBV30	CAWSPSGGPYTWRETQYF	TGTGCCTGGAGTCCCTCGGGAGGGCCCTATACTTGGCGAGAGACCCAGTACTTC
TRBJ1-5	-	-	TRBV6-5	CASSFRSYSNQPQHF	TGTGCCAGCAGTTTCCGGAGCTATAGCAATCAGCCCCAGCATTTT
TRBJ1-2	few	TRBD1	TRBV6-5	CASRAGTGGGYGYTF	TGTGCCAGCAGGGCGGGGACAGGGGGCGGCTATGGCTACACCTTC
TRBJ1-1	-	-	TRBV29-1	CRPPGQMNTEAFF	TGCAGGCCCCCCGGACAGATGAACACTGAAGCTTTCTTT
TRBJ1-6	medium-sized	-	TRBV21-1	CASSKGAARCYNSPLHF	TGTGCCAGCAGCAAAGGGGCAGCTCGTTGTTATAATTCACCCCTCCACTTT
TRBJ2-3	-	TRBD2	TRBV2	CASSGGAGVGTDTQYF	TGTGCCAGCAGCGGTGGAGCGGGGGTTGGCACAGATACGCAGTATTTT
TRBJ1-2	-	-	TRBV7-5	CARSLEGRAYGYTF	TGTGCCAGAAGCTTGGAGGGTCGGGCCTATGGCTACACCTTC
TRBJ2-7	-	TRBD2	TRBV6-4	CASSEKGLVCGEQYF	TGTGCCAGCAGTGAGAAGGGACTAGTTTGCGGCGAGCAGTACTTC
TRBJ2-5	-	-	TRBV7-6	CASSLNGGEETQYF	TGTGCCAGCAGCTTAAACGGGGGAGAGGAGACCCAGTACTTC
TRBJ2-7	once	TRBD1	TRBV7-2	CASSYSGQGSYEQYF	TGTGCCAGCAGCTATTCAGGACAGGGCTCCTACGAGCAGTACTTC
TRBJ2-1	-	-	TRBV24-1	CATSDMTPGDEQFF	TGTGCCACCAGTGATATGACCCCCGGGGATGAGCAGTTCTTC
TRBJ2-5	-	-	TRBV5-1	CASSNRDTQETQYF	TGCGCCAGCAGCAACCGGGACACGCAAGAGACCCAGTACTTC
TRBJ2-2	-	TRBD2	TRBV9	CASKAGPNTGELFF	TGTGCCAGCAAAGCGGGACCGAACACCGGGGAGCTGTTTTTT
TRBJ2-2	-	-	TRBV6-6	CASRNDGRGLAGELFF	TGTGCCAGCAGAAACGATGGGCGGGGGCTGGCTGGGGAGCTGTTTTTT
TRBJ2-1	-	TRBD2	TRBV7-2	CASSPRTSGGAYEQFF	TGTGCCAGCAGCCCCCGGACTAGCGGGGGGGCATATGAGCAGTTCTTC
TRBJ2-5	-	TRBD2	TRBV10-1	CARSGLTSGGARETQYF	TGCGCCAGGAGTGGTCTCACTAGCGGGGGGGCCCGGGAGACCCAGTACTTC
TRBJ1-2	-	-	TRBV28	CASSPGEIYGYTF	TGTGCCAGCAGTCCGGGGGAGATCTATGGCTACACCTTC
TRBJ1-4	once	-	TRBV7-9	CASSLWADMDEKLFF	TGTGCCAGCAGCTTATGGGCCGACATGGATGAAAAACTGTTTTTT
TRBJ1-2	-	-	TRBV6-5	CASTPGGGGGGYTF	TGTGCCAGCACCCCGGGCGGGGGTGGTGGTGGCTACACCTTC
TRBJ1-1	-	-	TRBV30	CAWSPQNTEAFF	TGTGCCTGGAGTCCCCAGAACACTGAAGCTTTCTTT
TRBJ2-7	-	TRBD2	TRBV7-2	CASSSPDVGGLEQYF	TGTGCCAGCAGCTCTCCGGACGTGGGAGGGCTCGAGCAGTACTTC